The next 6 T cell receptor beta chains were all read from a single sample in a study of blood T cell repertoires in COVID-19. Data came from immunoSEQ multiplex PCR; TCRdb stores just in-frame clones and leaves some out. The repertoire consists of under 75,000 clones, with roughly 86% occurring once and the leading ten covering around 3.5%. Sequenced input: peripheral blood. These receptors originate from a man aged 50 or older with active COVID-19.

The V gene is TRBV6-5, the J gene TRBJ1-2; TRBD1 agrees at 7 bases. Looked up from germline, CDR1 is MNHEY and CDR2 is SVGAGI. The CDR3 sequence is 13 residues long. Trimming took 6 bases from V and 7 from J; bases not matched to a gene: 8. CDR3 loop: CASRPTGAFGYTF. CDR3 coding DNA: TGTGCCAGCAGGCCCACAGGGGCGTTTGGCTACACCTTC.

The chain carries TRBV4-1 and TRBJ1-2; a possible D gene is TRBD1 (5 bases). The V gene's germline CDR1 is MGHRA and CDR2 YSYEKL. Trimming cost V 0 bases and J 8 bases, with 13 bases left between them. The CDR3 length is 14 residues. The CDR3 is CASSQDRGRQGYTF. The CDR3 DNA follows: TGCGCCAGCAGCCAAGATCGGGGGAGACAGGGCTACACCTTC.

The rearrangement uses TRBV19 and TRBJ2-5; TRBD2 matches 14 bases. V shed 8 bases, J shed 4 bases, and the junction held 9 bases outside the gene matches. This CDR3 contains 16 residues. Germline lookup yields CDR1 LNHDA and CDR2 SQIVND (reference sequence). CDR3 sequence: CASRAPGLAGGETQYF. The CDR3 DNA reads TGTGCCAGTCGAGCCCCCGGACTAGCGGGGGGAGAGACCCAGTACTTC.

The rearrangement links TRBV4-1 to TRBJ1-1, with D perhaps matching TRBD1 (5 bases). Germline V gene data show CDR1 as MGHRA and CDR2 as YSYEKL. Trimming shortened V by 4 bases and J by 0 bases, and 12 bases separated the two germline ends. The CDR3 is 15 residues long. The CDR3 loop reads CASSPTWGMNTEAFF. As DNA, the CDR3 is TGCGCCAGCAGCCCAACATGGGGCATGAACACTGAAGCTTTCTTT.

The chain uses TRBV11-3 and TRBJ2-1; tentatively, D is TRBD2 (6 bases). The CDR3 has 16 residues. Trimming removed 5 bases at V and 8 bases at J, with 22 bases between. Germline loops: CDR1 SGHNT, CDR2 YENEEA. As DNA, the CDR3 is TGTGCCAGCAGCCCCGCCCGACTAGGTGAGAGCGATGAGCAGTTCTTC. Protein: CASSPARLGESDEQFF.

The chain employs TRBV6-1 and TRBJ1-2; perhaps TRBD1 as D (6 bases). The CDR3 runs 13 residues. V was trimmed by 3 bases and J by 9 bases, leaving 14 bases between them. Germline-derived CDR1 and CDR2 are MNHNS and SASEGT. The CDR3 bases are TGTGCCAGCAGTGACCGGGACACCAGTCGCTACACCTTC. Its protein product is CASSDRDTSRYTF.